This entry lists 6 T cell receptor beta chains sequenced from one sample in a study of OX40 agonist ivuxolimab in advanced cancers. This table comes from immunoSEQ multiplex PCR, and its TCRdb copy is limited to in-frame clones, with some not included. The table records about 21,000 clones, 70% to 90% of them present only once. The specimen comprised CD4+ or CD8+ T cells sorted from blood, sampled in a trial of the OX40 agonist ivuxolimab. The receptor set was obtained from an adult with an advanced solid tumor such as melanoma, head and neck, liver or kidney cancer.

The chain uses TRBV7-8 and TRBJ2-1; the match to TRBD2 covers 8 bases. CDR1 is SGHVS and CDR2 is FQNEAQ in the germline V gene. The CDR3 totals 14 residues. J lost 12 bases, V lost 5 bases, and 12 bases had no gene match. The CDR3 DNA follows: TGTGCCAGCAGCACAGCGGGGGCCCCACCCGGGCAGTTCTTC. Translation gives CASSTAGAPPGQFF.

This rearrangement joins TRBV6-1 to TRBJ2-3; 13 bases match TRBD2. The CDR3 totals 18 residues. Unmatched junction bases numbered 7, after V lost 4 bases and J lost 0 bases. Germline V gene sequence: CDR1 MNHNS, CDR2 SASEGT. The CDR3 sequence is CASSVGLAGESSTDTQYF. CDR3 bases: TGTGCCAGCAGTGTTGGACTAGCGGGGGAGAGTAGCACAGATACGCAGTATTTT.

V gene TRBV9 combines with J gene TRBJ2-7; a weak D match, TRBD2 (5 bases). This CDR3 is 14 amino acids long. Germline V gives CDR1 SGDLS, CDR2 YYNGEE. V was clipped by 3 bases and J by 2 bases, with 12 bases between them. The CDR3 DNA follows: TGTGCCAGCAGCGCTACCGAGGGCGCCTACGAGCAGTACTTC. Translated, it gives CASSATEGAYEQYF.

This chain uses TRBV19 with TRBJ2-3, with 9 bases fitting TRBD2. The CDR3 sequence is 16 residues long. Germline assignment: CDR1 LNHDA and CDR2 SQIVND (reference sequence). V lost 3 bases and J lost 2; bases outside the gene matches: 6. The CDR3 DNA is TGTGCCAGTAGTATCTTTCGCGGGAGGGCCACAGATACGCAGTATTTT. Translating gives CASSIFRGRATDTQYF.

The gene calls are TRBV2 and TRBJ2-7, with a tentative D call TRBD2 (5 bases). The CDR3 consists of 15 residues. Between the trimmed V and J ends, which lost 3 bases and 4 bases, there was a span of 16 bases. Per the germline V gene, CDR1 is SNHLY and CDR2 is FYNNEI. CDR3 sequence: CASSDGGRKIYEQYF. CDR3 bases: TGTGCCAGCAGTGACGGCGGGCGTAAGATTTACGAGCAGTACTTC.

The rearrangement joins TRBV6-5 to TRBJ1-2; 8 nucleotides agree with TRBD1. Losses at the gene ends were 7 bases for V and 7 bases for J; bases not matched to a gene: 8. This CDR3 spans 13 amino acids. CDR1 and CDR2 (germline): MNHEY, SVGAGI. In nucleotides, the CDR3 is TGTGCCAGCACAAGGACAGGGTCTCGTGGCTACACCTTC. Its protein product is CASTRTGSRGYTF.